The source of this TCR beta chain is a study of T-cell memory formation after mild COVID-19. Study-level information: TCR clusters showed largely donor specificity.

Study results and caveats: Clones shrinking from day 15 to 85 showed even CD4/CD8 mixes; later expanders tilted CD4+. The authors did not confirm SARS-CoV-2 specificity of second-wave clones peaking day 37.

The V gene's germline CDR1 is MNHNY and CDR2 SVGAGI (reference sequence). The trim removed 2 bases at V and 0 bases at J, leaving 4 bases unmatched. This CDR3 contains 15 residues. This clonotype was detected a few times. Its target is unknown. TCRdb processed the 5' RACE reads anew with MiXCR; each CDR3 protein has one entry. The repertoire holds 120,000 to 150,000 distinct CDR3 sequences, with about 5.7% as singletons. Sequencing used PBMCs or a T cell subset sorted from them (not recorded which). The receptor comes from an adult woman who had mild COVID-19 (a few samples of this study predate the infection). Cell type and time point are not known. The chain recombines TRBV6-6 with TRBJ2-7; 7 bases line up with TRBD2. CDR3 protein: CASSYDRDYSYEQYF. In nucleotides, the CDR3 is TGTGCCAGCAGTTACGACCGGGACTACTCCTACGAGCAGTACTTC.